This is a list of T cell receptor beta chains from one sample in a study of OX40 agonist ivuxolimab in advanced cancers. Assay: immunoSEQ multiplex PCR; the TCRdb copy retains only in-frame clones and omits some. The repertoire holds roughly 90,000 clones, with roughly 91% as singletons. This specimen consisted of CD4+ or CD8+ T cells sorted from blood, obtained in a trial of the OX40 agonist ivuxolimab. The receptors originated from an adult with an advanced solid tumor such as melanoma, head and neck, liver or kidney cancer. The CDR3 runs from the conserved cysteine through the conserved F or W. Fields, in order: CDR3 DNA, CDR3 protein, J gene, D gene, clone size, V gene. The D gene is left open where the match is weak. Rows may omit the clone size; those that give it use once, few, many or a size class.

TGTGCCAGCACCAAAGGGGGCAGGAACAGGGCCGGGGAGCTGTTTTTT	CASTKGGRNRAGELFF	TRBJ2-2	TRBD1	few	TRBV28
TGTGCCAGCAGCGTCAGGGCAACAGGTGGCACTGAAGCTTTCTTT	CASSVRATGGTEAFF	TRBJ1-1	-	few	TRBV9
TGTGCCAGCAGCCCCGGGACAGGGAGGGGATACGAGCAGTACTTC	CASSPGTGRGYEQYF	TRBJ2-7	TRBD1	-	TRBV7-9
TGTGCCACCAGCAGAGATAGCCCAGGGAACAATGAGCAGTTCTTC	CATSRDSPGNNEQFF	TRBJ2-1	-	-	TRBV15
TGTGCCAGCAGCTTGGGGCTAGCCTACAATGAGCAGTTCTTC	CASSLGLAYNEQFF	TRBJ2-1	-	-	TRBV5-6
TGCAGCGTTGAATCGGGTCGACAGAACACTGAAGCTTTCTTT	CSVESGRQNTEAFF	TRBJ1-1	-	once	TRBV29-1
TGTGCCAGCAGTACAGGGGGCTCTGGAAACACCATATATTTT	CASSTGGSGNTIYF	TRBJ1-3	TRBD1	-	TRBV2
TGCAGTGCTAGTCTTCAGGCCGGCTACACCTTC	CSASLQAGYTF	TRBJ1-2	-	-	TRBV20-1
TGTGCCAGCAGCTTGGCAGGGGTACAAGAGACCCAGTACTTC	CASSLAGVQETQYF	TRBJ2-5	-	-	TRBV5-4
TGCGCCAGCAGGAGGGCCTCGAAGACAGATACGCAGTATTTT	CASRRASKTDTQYF	TRBJ2-3	-	-	TRBV5-1
TGTGCCAGCAGCTCCGCCCGGACTAGCGGGGAGCAATACGAGCAGTACTTC	CASSSARTSGEQYEQYF	TRBJ2-7	TRBD2	-	TRBV5-5
TGTGCCAGTAGTGGGACCGGGACGGGCGAGGAGACCCAGTACTTC	CASSGTGTGEETQYF	TRBJ2-5	-	-	TRBV19
TGTGCCAGCAGCTCGCTAGCGGGAAAGACCCAGTACTTC	CASSSLAGKTQYF	TRBJ2-5	TRBD2	-	TRBV7-3
TGTGCCAGCAGTCTTCTCGGCTACGAGCAGTACTTC	CASSLLGYEQYF	TRBJ2-7	-	-	TRBV28
TGCGCCAGCAGCTTGGAAGAGGGTTTCACAGATACGCAGTATTTT	CASSLEEGFTDTQYF	TRBJ2-3	-	once	TRBV5-1
TGCAGCCTCCGGACAGGGGGCGCGGGTGAGCAGTTCTTC	CSLRTGGAGEQFF	TRBJ2-1	TRBD1	-	TRBV29-1
TGTGCCAGCAGTATGCCAGGGGGGGCCAATCAGCCCCAGCATTTT	CASSMPGGANQPQHF	TRBJ1-5	TRBD1	-	TRBV28
TGTGCCAGTAGTACAAGGCCGGGACGGGGCTACGAGCAGTACTTC	CASSTRPGRGYEQYF	TRBJ2-7	-	-	TRBV19
TGTGCCAGCAGCTTAGGAGGTTTGGACTATGGCTACACCTTC	CASSLGGLDYGYTF	TRBJ1-2	-	-	TRBV7-3
TGTGCCAGCAGCGTAGCTCCGACCGGTTACTCCTACGAGCAGTACTTC	CASSVAPTGYSYEQYF	TRBJ2-7	-	-	TRBV9
TGTGCCAGCAGAAAACAGGGGTACGAGCAGTACTTC	CASRKQGYEQYF	TRBJ2-7	TRBD1	-	TRBV28
TGTGCCAGCAGATCTTCCGGGACAGGCTACGAGCAGTACTTC	CASRSSGTGYEQYF	TRBJ2-7	TRBD1	-	TRBV7-9
TGTGCCAGTGCCGGGACAGGGGGGACAGAGACCCAGTACTTC	CASAGTGGTETQYF	TRBJ2-5	TRBD1	-	TRBV19
TGCGCCAGCAGTCAATCATTGAGTGTACGGAGAAGCACAGATACGCAGTATTTT	CASSQSLSVRRSTDTQYF	TRBJ2-3	-	-	TRBV23-1
TGCGCCAGCAGTCAACGAGGTGCGGTCCCTAGCACAGATACGCAGTATTTT	CASSQRGAVPSTDTQYF	TRBJ2-3	-	-	TRBV5-1
TGTGCCAGCAGCACACAGGGGGCGCGTACTGAAGCTTTCTTT	CASSTQGARTEAFF	TRBJ1-1	TRBD1	few	TRBV5-4
TGTGCCAGCACCCCGGACAGGGCCCGCAATCAGCCCCAGCATTTT	CASTPDRARNQPQHF	TRBJ1-5	TRBD1	-	TRBV7-8
TGCGCCAGCAGCTTGGTTACGGGTCGCGGGAGCACCGGGGAGCTGTTTTTT	CASSLVTGRGSTGELFF	TRBJ2-2	TRBD2	-	TRBV5-1
TGTGCCAGCTGCCTAGCGGGAGGTGGGTCTGATACGCAGTATTTT	CASCLAGGGSDTQYF	TRBJ2-3	TRBD2	-	TRBV4-2
TGTGCCAGCCGTACACTGGCGAACACTGAAGCTTTCTTT	CASRTLANTEAFF	TRBJ1-1	-	-	TRBV10-3
TGTGCCAGCAGCTTAACAGGGGGCTCTGGAAACACCATATATTTT	CASSLTGGSGNTIYF	TRBJ1-3	TRBD1	-	TRBV7-2
TGTGCCAGCAGCGATCAAGGGCGAGAGGGGTTTTACGGCTACACCTTC	CASSDQGREGFYGYTF	TRBJ1-2	-	-	TRBV21-1
TGTGCCAGCAGCCTAACTAGCGGGAGTTTACTTGAGCAGTTCTTC	CASSLTSGSLLEQFF	TRBJ2-1	TRBD2	-	TRBV7-3
TGTGCCAACCGATTACAGACGGAGACCCAGTACTTC	CANRLQTETQYF	TRBJ2-5	-	-	TRBV7-2
TGTGCCAGCAGCTTAACCCCACCTCAACAGCGATCCTACAATGAGCAGTTCTTC	CASSLTPPQQRSYNEQFF	TRBJ2-1	-	-	TRBV7-8
TGTGCCAGTAGAGCCAGGGATAGTTTCGGCTCCTACGAGCAGTACTTC	CASRARDSFGSYEQYF	TRBJ2-7	-	-	TRBV19
TGTGCCAGCAGTTTATTGATCGGCGACACCGGGGAGCTGTTTTTT	CASSLLIGDTGELFF	TRBJ2-2	-	-	TRBV28
TGTGCCAGCAGTCCCAGCGGACAGGGAGGGGGCTACACCTTC	CASSPSGQGGGYTF	TRBJ1-2	TRBD1	-	TRBV28
TGTGCCAGCAGCTTAACACAAGCGCCCACAGATACGCAGTATTTT	CASSLTQAPTDTQYF	TRBJ2-3	-	few	TRBV7-9
TGTGCCTGGAGACCACTAGCGACGTCCACCGGGGAGCTGTTTTTT	CAWRPLATSTGELFF	TRBJ2-2	TRBD2	-	TRBV30
TGTGCCAGCAGCTTGGTCGTCGCCCCCGGCACAGATACGCAGTATTTT	CASSLVVAPGTDTQYF	TRBJ2-3	-	-	TRBV5-6
TGTGCCAGCAGTCTACAGGTGAATGAGCAGTTCTTC	CASSLQVNEQFF	TRBJ2-1	-	-	TRBV6-6
TGTGCCAGCAGCTACAGGACAGACACAGATACGCAGTATTTT	CASSYRTDTDTQYF	TRBJ2-3	-	-	TRBV7-9
TGTGCCAGTAGTGGAACGGAGAATCAGCCCCAGCATTTT	CASSGTENQPQHF	TRBJ1-5	-	few	TRBV19
TGTGCCAGTAGTATTCAGGCTAGCGACCACTACGAGCAGTACTTC	CASSIQASDHYEQYF	TRBJ2-7	-	-	TRBV19
TGTGCCAGCAGAGAGAGCGGGACCGCATACGAGCAGTACTTC	CASRESGTAYEQYF	TRBJ2-7	TRBD2	-	TRBV6-5
TGTGCCAGTACTCCTGGCGGGAGTTCCTACAATGAGCAGTTCTTC	CASTPGGSSYNEQFF	TRBJ2-1	TRBD2	-	TRBV19
TGCAGCGTTGTAGTACTAGCGGAGCTCTTC	CSVVVLAELF	TRBJ2-1	TRBD2	-	TRBV29-1
TGCGCCAGCAGCTGGGGTATGGCAGGGGCCTACAATGAGCAGTTCTTC	CASSWGMAGAYNEQFF	TRBJ2-1	-	-	TRBV5-1
TGTGCCAGCAGTTTACGGGGGGCGGCTTTCTTT	CASSLRGAAFF	TRBJ1-1	-	-	TRBV28